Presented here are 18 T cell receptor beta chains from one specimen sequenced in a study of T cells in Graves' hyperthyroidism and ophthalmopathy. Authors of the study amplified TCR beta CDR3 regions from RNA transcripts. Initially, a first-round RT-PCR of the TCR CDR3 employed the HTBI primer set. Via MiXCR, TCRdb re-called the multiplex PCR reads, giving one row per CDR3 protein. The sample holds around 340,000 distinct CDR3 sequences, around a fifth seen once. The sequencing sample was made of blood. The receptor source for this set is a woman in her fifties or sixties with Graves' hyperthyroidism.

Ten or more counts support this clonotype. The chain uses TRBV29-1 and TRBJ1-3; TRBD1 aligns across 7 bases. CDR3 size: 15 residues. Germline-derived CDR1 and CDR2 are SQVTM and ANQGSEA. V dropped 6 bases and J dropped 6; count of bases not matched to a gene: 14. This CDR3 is CSVAPTGTVENTIYF. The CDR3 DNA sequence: TGCAGCGTCGCACCAACCGGGACAGTTGAAAACACCATATATTTT.

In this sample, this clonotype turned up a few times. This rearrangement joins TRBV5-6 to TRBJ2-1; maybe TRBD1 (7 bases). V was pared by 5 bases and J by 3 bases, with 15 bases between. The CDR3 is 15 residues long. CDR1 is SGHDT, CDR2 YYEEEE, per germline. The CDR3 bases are TGTGCCAGCAGGATGACTCAGGGGGGCTACAATGAGCAGTTCTTC. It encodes CASRMTQGGYNEQFF.

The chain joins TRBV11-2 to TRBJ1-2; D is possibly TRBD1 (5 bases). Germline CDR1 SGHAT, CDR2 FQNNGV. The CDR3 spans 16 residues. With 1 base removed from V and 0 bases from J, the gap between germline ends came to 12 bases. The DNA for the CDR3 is TGTGCCAGCAGCTTAGTGGGCTGGGACGCTAACTATGGCTACACCTTC. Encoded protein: CASSLVGWDANYGYTF.

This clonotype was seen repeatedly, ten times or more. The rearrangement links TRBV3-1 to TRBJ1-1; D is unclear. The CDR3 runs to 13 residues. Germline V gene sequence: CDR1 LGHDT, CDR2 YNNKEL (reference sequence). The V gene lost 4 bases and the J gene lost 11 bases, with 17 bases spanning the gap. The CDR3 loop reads CASSPDLRSGAFF. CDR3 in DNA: TGTGCCAGCAGCCCCGATCTACGAAGTGGGGCTTTCTTT.

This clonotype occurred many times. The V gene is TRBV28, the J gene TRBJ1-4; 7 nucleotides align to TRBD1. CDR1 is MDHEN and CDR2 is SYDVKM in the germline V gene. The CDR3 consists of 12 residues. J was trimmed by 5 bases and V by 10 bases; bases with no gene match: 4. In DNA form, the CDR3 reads TGTGCCACCGGGACAGCGAATGAAAAACTGTTTTTT. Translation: CATGTANEKLFF. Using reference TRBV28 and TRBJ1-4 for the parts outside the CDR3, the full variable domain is DVKVTQSSRYLVKRTGEKVFLECVQDMDHENMFWYRQDPGLGLRLIYFSYDVKMKEKGDIPEGYSVSREKKERFSLILESASTNQTSMYLCATGTANEKLFFGSGTQLSVL.

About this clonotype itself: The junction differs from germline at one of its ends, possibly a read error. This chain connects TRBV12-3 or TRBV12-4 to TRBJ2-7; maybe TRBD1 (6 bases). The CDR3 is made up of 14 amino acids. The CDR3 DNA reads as TGTGCCGGCAGTCCCCAAACAGGGCTCTACGAGCAGTACTTC. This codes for CAGSPQTGLYEQYF.

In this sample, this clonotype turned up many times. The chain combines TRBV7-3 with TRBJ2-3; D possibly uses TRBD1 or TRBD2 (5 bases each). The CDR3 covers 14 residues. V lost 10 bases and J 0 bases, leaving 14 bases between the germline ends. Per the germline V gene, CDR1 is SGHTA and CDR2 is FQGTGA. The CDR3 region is CANGDQISTDTQYF. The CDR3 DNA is TGTGCCAACGGGGACCAAATTAGCACAGATACGCAGTATTTT.

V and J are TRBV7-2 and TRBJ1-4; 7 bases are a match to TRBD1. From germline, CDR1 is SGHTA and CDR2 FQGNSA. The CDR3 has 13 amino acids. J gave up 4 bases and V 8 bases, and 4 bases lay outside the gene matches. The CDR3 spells CASQGEGNEKLFF. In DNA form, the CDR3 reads TGTGCCAGCCAGGGGGAGGGTAATGAAAAACTGTTTTTT.

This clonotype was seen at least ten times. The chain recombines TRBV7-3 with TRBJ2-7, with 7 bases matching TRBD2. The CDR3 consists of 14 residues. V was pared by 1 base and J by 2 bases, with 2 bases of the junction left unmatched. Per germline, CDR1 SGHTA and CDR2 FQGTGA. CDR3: CASSLKAGPYEQYF. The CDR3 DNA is TGTGCCAGCAGCTTAAAAGCGGGGCCCTACGAGCAGTACTTC.

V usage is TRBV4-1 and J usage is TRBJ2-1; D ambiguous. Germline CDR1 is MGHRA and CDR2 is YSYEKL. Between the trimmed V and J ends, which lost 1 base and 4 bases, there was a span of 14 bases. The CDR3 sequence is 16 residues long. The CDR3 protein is CASSQVNLVYYNEQFF. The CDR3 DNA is TGCGCCAGCAGCCAAGTCAACCTAGTATATTACAATGAGCAGTTCTTC.

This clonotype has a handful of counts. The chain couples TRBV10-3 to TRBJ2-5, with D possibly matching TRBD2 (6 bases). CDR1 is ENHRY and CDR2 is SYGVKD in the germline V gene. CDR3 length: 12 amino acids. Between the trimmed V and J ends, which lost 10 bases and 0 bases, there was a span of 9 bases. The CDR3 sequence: CATAGYQETQYF. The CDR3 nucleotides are TGTGCCACGGCGGGGTACCAAGAGACCCAGTACTTC.

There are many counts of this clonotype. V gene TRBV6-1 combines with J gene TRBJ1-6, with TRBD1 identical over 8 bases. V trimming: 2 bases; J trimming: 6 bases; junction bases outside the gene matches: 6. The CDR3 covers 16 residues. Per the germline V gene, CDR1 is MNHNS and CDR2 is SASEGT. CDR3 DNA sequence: TGTGCCAGCAGTGAATACGGACAGGGAGCTAATTCACCCCTCCACTTT. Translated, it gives CASSEYGQGANSPLHF.

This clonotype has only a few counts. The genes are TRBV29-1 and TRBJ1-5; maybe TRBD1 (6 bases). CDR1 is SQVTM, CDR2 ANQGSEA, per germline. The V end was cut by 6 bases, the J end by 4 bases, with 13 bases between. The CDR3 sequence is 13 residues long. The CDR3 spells CSVRTETNQPQHF. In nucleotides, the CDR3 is TGCAGCGTAAGGACAGAAACAAATCAGCCCCAGCATTTT.

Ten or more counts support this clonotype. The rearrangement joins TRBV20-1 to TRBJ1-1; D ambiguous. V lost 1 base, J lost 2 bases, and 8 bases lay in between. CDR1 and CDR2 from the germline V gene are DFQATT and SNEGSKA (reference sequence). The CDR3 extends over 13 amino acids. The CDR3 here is CSARGPANTEAFF. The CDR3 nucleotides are TGCAGTGCTAGAGGTCCGGCAAACACTGAAGCTTTCTTT.

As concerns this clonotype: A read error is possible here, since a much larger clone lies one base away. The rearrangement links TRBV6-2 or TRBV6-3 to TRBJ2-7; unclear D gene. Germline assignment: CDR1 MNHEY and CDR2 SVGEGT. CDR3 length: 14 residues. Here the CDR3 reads CAGSYEVGSYEQYF. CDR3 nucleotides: TGTGCCGGCAGTTACGAAGTCGGCTCCTACGAGCAGTACTTC.

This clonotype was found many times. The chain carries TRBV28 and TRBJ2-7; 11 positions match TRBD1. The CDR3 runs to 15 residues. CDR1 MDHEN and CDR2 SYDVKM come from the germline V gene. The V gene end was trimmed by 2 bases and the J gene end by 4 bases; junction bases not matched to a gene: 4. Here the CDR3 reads CASSLGTGGRYEQYF. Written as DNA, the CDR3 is TGTGCCAGCAGTTTAGGGACAGGGGGAAGGTACGAGCAGTACTTC. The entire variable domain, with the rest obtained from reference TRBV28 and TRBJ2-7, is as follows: DVKVTQSSRYLVKRTGEKVFLECVQDMDHENMFWYRQDPGLGLRLIYFSYDVKMKEKGDIPEGYSVSREKKERFSLILESASTNQTSMYLCASSLGTGGRYEQYFGPGTRLTVT.

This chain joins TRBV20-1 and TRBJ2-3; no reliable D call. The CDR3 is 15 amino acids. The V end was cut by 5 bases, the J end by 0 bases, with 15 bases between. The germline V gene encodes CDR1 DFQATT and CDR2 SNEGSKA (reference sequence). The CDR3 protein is CSAGASRWSTDTQYF. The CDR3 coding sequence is TGCAGTGCTGGAGCCTCGCGGTGGAGCACAGATACGCAGTATTTT.

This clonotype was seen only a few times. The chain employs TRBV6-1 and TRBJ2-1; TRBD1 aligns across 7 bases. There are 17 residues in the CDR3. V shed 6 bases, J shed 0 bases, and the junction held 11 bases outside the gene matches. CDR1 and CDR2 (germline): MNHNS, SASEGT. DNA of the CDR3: TGTGCCAGCAGGGGCAGGGGGAGTTTGAACTCCTACAATGAGCAGTTCTTC. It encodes CASRGRGSLNSYNEQFF.